This T cell receptor beta chain was profiled in a study of shared clonotypes between healthy human individuals. Assay: immunoSEQ multiplex PCR; the TCRdb copy retains only in-frame clones and omits some. The sample has about 1.5 million clones; around 98% are singletons. CDR1 is MGHRA and CDR2 is YSYEKL in the germline V gene. The CDR3 consists of 20 residues. V was pared by 0 bases and J by 0 bases, with 7 bases of the junction left unmatched. Participating donors were healthy, HIV-negative adults free of recent acute infections or vaccinations. Partitioning of CD4+ cells yielded a CD45RA+ naive subset and a CD45RA-negative memory subset.

Sequences were obtained from naive CD4+ T cells sorted from blood. Subset defined: CD45RA+ positively selected. The chain carries TRBV4-1 and TRBJ2-1; 14 bases fit TRBD2. The receptor was derived from a man aged 30 to 45 in good health. CDR3 in amino acids: CASSQEKTSGRAGSYNEQFF. The CDR3 DNA reads TGCGCCAGCAGCCAAGAGAAGACTAGCGGGAGGGCGGGCTCCTACAATGAGCAGTTCTTC.